These 13 T cell receptor beta chains share one sample of origin, sequenced in a study of shared clonotypes between healthy human individuals. The method was immunoSEQ multiplex PCR; TCRdb's version includes in-frame clones alone and lacks a portion of them. The sample holds fewer than 400,000 clones; roughly 70% are singletons and the top ten take about a tenth. Sequencing was carried out using memory CD4+ T cells sorted from blood. Indicated subset: CD45RA-negative fraction. The source is a man under 40 in good health.

This clone showed up many times. CDR3 coding DNA: TGTGCCATCAGTGTAGGACAGGGACTAAATCAGCCCCAGCATTTT. The encoded protein is CAISVGQGLNQPQHF. V is TRBV10-3 and J is TRBJ1-5; 8 positions match TRBD1. The V gene end was trimmed by 4 bases and the J gene end by 4 bases; junction bases not matched to a gene: 6. Germline CDR1 and CDR2: ENHRY and SYGVKD. This CDR3 has 15 residues.

In this sample, this clone turned up once. This chain joins TRBV9 and TRBJ2-3, with D possibly being TRBD1 or TRBD2 (6 bases each). Germline V gene sequence: CDR1 SGDLS, CDR2 YYNGEE. The CDR3 covers 15 residues. Deletions cut 2 bases from V and 6 bases from J, with 16 bases between. The CDR3 region is CASSVSGRGADTQYF. CDR3 coding DNA: TGTGCCAGCAGCGTTAGCGGAAGGGGGGCGGATACGCAGTATTTT. The variable domain in full, with the rest retrieved from reference TRBV9 and TRBJ2-3, is DSGVTQTPKHLITATGQRVTLRCSPRSGDLSVYWYQQSLDQGLQFLIQYYNGEERAKGNILERFSAQQFPDLHSELNLSSLELGDSALYFCASSVSGRGADTQYFGPGTRLTVL.

The chain links TRBV28 to TRBJ1-2; TRBD1 is a possible D gene (5 bases). Trimming left V 4 bases short and J 3 bases short, with 12 bases between. The CDR3 contains 14 residues. Germline V gene lookup returns CDR1 MDHEN and CDR2 SYDVKM. The CDR3 DNA reads TGTGCCAGCAGTTCGGGGGGATATGACTATGGCTACACCTTC. It specifies CASSSGGYDYGYTF.

The chain combines TRBV5-5 with TRBJ1-5; D is unclear. V shed 1 base and J shed 1 base, with 9 bases lying between them. From germline, CDR1 is SGHKS and CDR2 YYEKEE (reference sequence). CDR3 size: 15 residues. The CDR3 nucleotides are TGTGCCAGCAGCTTGTATGGCGAAAGCAATCAGCCCCAGCATTTT. The encoded protein is CASSLYGESNQPQHF.

The CDR3 protein is CSVEGRMFAGGPGYNEQFF. The DNA of the CDR3 is TGCAGCGTTGAAGGCAGAATGTTTGCGGGAGGACCCGGCTACAATGAGCAGTTCTTC. V gene TRBV29-1 combines with J gene TRBJ2-1; 8 nucleotides line up with TRBD2. Per germline, CDR1 SQVTM and CDR2 ANQGSEA. The CDR3 consists of 19 residues. Trimming at V came to 1 base and at J to 3 bases, leaving 17 bases not matched to a gene.

The CDR3 region is CASSGSRGSGGELFF. The CDR3 bases are TGTGCCAGCAGTGGGTCTCGCGGGTCCGGCGGGGAGCTGTTTTTT. The chain couples TRBV6-1 to TRBJ2-2, with D perhaps TRBD2 (5 bases). Looked up from germline, CDR1 is MNHNS and CDR2 is SASEGT. The CDR3 spans 15 residues. Trimming removed 4 bases from V and 7 bases from J, with 16 bases in between.

This chain links TRBV2 with TRBJ2-2; D gene uncertain. Germline lookup yields CDR1 SNHLY and CDR2 FYNNEI. V was clipped by 4 bases and J by 4 bases, with 7 bases between them. The length of the CDR3 is 13 residues. The CDR3 sequence: CASSAGPTGELFF. CDR3 DNA sequence: TGTGCCAGCAGTGCCGGACCCACCGGGGAGCTGTTTTTT. Combining the CDR3 with reference TRBV2 and TRBJ2-2 gives the whole variable domain EPEVTQTPSHQVTQMGQEVILRCVPISNHLYFYWYRQILGQKVEFLVSFYNNEISEKSEIFDDQFSVERPDGSNFTLKIRSTKLEDSAMYFCASSAGPTGELFFGEGSRLTVL.

The rearrangement joins TRBV28 to TRBJ1-5; 8 bases map to TRBD1. Looked up from germline, CDR1 is MDHEN and CDR2 is SYDVKM. V shed 6 bases, J shed 0 bases, and the junction held 13 bases outside the gene matches. This CDR3 is built from 18 residues. The CDR3, as DNA: TGTGCCAGCAGCTTTCCGGGACAGGCAACTTATAGCAATCAGCCCCAGCATTTT. This sequence encodes CASSFPGQATYSNQPQHF.

V is TRBV11-2 and J is TRBJ2-1; the match to TRBD2 covers 10 bases. V was clipped by 1 base and J by 12 bases; unmatched bases: 9. Germline CDR1 is SGHAT and CDR2 is FQNNGV. The CDR3 sequence is 15 residues long. CDR3 in amino acids: CASSLGSGRATGQFF. The CDR3 nucleotides are TGTGCCAGCAGCTTAGGAAGCGGGAGGGCCACGGGGCAGTTCTTC. Full variable domain (missing parts from reference TRBV11-2 and TRBJ2-1): EAGVAQSPRYKIIEKRQSVAFWCNPISGHATLYWYQQILGQGPKLLIQFQNNGVVDDSQLPKDRFSAERLKGVDSTLKIQPAKLEDSAVYLCASSLGSGRATGQFFGPGTRLTVL.

The J gene is TRBJ1-5, the V gene TRBV28; no clear D. CDR3 size: 13 residues. CDR1 is MDHEN, CDR2 SYDVKM, per germline. V lost 2 bases, J lost 7 bases, and 9 bases lay in between. CDR3 bases: TGTGCCAGCAGTTTAATTCGAGGGCAGCCCCAGCATTTT. Amino acid sequence: CASSLIRGQPQHF.

This clone was observed a few times. The chain carries TRBV5-1 and TRBJ2-6; D perhaps matches TRBD1 (5 bases). Trimming stripped 0 bases from V and 10 bases from J, with 8 bases between. Germline CDR1 SGHRS, CDR2 YFSETQ. This CDR3 has 13 amino acids. The CDR3 coding sequence is TGCGCCAGCAGCTTGGAGGACACGAACGTCCTGACTTTC. Protein product: CASSLEDTNVLTF.

The chain combines TRBV5-1 with TRBJ2-2; D unclear. Germline CDR1 and CDR2: SGHRS and YFSETQ. The germline V and J ends were trimmed by 2 bases and 3 bases, with 8 bases remaining between them. This CDR3 contains 14 residues. The CDR3 sequence: CASSLGIDTGELFF. The CDR3 DNA reads as TGCGCCAGCAGCTTAGGGATTGACACCGGGGAGCTGTTTTTT.

The chain is built from TRBV5-6 and TRBJ2-4; 9 bases match TRBD2. V gave up 5 bases and J gave up 2 bases; unmatched junction bases: 8. This CDR3 spans 16 amino acids. Per the germline V gene, CDR1 is SGHDT and CDR2 is YYEEEE. The CDR3, as DNA: TGTGCCAGCAGTTCTGGGGCGGGAGGGCCCAAAAACATTCAGTACTTC. Residues: CASSSGAGGPKNIQYF.